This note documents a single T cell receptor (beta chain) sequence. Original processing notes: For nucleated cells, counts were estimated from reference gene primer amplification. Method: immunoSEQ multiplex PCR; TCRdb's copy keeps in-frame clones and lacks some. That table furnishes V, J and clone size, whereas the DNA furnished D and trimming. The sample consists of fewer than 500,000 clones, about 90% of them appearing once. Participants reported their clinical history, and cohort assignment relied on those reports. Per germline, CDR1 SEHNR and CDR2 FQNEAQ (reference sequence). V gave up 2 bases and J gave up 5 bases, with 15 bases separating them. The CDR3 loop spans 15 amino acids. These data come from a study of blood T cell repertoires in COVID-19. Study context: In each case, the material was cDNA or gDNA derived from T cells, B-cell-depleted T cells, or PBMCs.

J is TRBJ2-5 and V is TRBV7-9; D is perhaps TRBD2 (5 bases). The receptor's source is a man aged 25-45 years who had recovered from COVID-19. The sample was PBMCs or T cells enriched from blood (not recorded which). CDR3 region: CASSLPRATQETQYF. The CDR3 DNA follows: TGTGCCAGCAGCTTACCGAGGGCCACGCAGGAGACCCAGTACTTC.